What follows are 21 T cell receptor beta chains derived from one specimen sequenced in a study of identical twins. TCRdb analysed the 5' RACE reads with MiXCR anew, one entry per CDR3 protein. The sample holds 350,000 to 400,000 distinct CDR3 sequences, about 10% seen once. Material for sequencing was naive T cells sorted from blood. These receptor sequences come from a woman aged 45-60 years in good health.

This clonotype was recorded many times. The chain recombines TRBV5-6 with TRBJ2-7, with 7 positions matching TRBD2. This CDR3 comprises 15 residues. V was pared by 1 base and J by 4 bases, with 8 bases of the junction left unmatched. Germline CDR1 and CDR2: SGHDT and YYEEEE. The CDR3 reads CASSLRWEGEYEQYV. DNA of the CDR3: TGTGCCAGCAGCTTGAGGTGGGAGGGTGAGTACGAGCAGTACGTC.

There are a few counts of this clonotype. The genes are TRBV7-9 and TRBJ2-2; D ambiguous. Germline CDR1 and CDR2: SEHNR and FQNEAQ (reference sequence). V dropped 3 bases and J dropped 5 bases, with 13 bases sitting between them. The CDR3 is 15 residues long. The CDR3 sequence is CASSFGSSTTGELFF. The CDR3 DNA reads TGTGCCAGCAGCTTTGGAAGTAGTACGACCGGGGAGCTGTTTTTT.

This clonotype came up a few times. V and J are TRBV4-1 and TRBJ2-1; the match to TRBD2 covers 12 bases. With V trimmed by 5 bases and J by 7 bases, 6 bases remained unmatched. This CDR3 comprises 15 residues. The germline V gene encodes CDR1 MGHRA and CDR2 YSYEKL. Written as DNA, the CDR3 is TGCGCCAGCAGCGGACGACTAGCGGGAGAAAATGAGCAGTTCTTC. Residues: CASSGRLAGENEQFF.

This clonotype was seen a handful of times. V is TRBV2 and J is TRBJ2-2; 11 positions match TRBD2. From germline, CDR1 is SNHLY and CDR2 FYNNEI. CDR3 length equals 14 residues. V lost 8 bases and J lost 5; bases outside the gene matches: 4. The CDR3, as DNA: TGTGCCAGCCTCAGGACTAGCGGGACCGGGGAGCTGTTTTTT. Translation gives CASLRTSGTGELFF.

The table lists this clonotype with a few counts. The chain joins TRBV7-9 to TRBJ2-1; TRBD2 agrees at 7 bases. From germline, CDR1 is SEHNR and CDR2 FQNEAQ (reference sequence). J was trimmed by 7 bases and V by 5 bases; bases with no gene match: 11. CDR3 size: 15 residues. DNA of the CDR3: TGTGCCAGCAGCCCCCTTGCGGGAGCGTGGAATGAGCAGTTCTTC. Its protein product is CASSPLAGAWNEQFF. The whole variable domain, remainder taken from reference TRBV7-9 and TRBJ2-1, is DTGVSQNPRHKITKRGQNVTFRCDPISEHNRLYWYRQTLGQGPEFLTYFQNEAQLEKSRLLSDRFSAERPKGSFSTLEIQRTEQGDSAMYLCASSPLAGAWNEQFFGPGTRLTVL.

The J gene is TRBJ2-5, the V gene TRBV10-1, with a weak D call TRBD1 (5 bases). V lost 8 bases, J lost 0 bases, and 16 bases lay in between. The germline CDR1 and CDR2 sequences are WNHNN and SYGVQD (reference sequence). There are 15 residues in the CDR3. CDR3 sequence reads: CASPRRAGYQETQYF. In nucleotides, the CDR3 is TGCGCCAGCCCTAGAAGGGCAGGGTACCAAGAGACCCAGTACTTC.

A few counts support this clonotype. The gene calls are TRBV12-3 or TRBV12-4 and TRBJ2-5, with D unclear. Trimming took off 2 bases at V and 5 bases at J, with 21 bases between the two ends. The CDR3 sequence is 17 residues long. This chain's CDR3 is CASSLKEWRPPGETQYF. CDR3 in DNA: TGTGCCAGCAGTTTAAAAGAATGGCGGCCGCCCGGTGAGACCCAGTACTTC.

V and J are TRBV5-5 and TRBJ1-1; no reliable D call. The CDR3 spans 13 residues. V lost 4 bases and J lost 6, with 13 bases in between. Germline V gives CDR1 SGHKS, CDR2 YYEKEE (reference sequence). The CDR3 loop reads CASSLTDSAEAFF. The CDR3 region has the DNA TGTGCCAGCAGCCTCACAGATTCCGCTGAAGCTTTCTTT.

The CDR3 loop is CASSLTIRNTEAFF. As DNA, the CDR3 is TGTGCCAGCAGCCTCACCATCCGGAACACTGAAGCTTTCTTT. The chain is built from TRBV3-1 and TRBJ1-1; D unresolved. CDR1 is LGHDT, CDR2 YNNKEL, per germline (reference sequence). V gave up 4 bases and J gave up 1 base, with 10 bases separating them. The CDR3 contains 14 residues. Based on the CDR3 plus reference TRBV3-1 and TRBJ1-1, the full variable domain is DTAVSQTPKYLVTQMGNDKSIKCEQNLGHDTMYWYKQDSKKFLKIMFSYNNKELIINETVPNRFSPKSPDKAHLNLHINSLELGDSAVYFCASSLTIRNTEAFFGQGTRLTVV.

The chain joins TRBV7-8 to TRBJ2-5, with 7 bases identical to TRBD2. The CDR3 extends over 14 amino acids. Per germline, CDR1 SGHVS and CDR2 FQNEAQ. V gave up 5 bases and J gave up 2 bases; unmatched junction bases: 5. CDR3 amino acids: CASSGRLAQETQYF. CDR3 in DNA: TGTGCCAGCAGCGGAAGACTAGCACAAGAGACCCAGTACTTC.

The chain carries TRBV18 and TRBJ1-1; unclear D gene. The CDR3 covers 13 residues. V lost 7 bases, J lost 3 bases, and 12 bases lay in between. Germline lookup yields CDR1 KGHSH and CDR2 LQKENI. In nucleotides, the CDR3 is TGTGCCAGCTGTGAGTATCTCTACACTGAAGCTTTCTTT. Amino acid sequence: CASCEYLYTEAFF. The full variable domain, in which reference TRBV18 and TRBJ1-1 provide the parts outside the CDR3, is NAGVMQNPRHLVRRRGQEARLRCSPMKGHSHVYWYRQLPEEGLKFMVYLQKENIIDESGMPKERFSAEFPKEGPSILRIQQVVRGDSAAYFCASCEYLYTEAFFGQGTRLTVV.

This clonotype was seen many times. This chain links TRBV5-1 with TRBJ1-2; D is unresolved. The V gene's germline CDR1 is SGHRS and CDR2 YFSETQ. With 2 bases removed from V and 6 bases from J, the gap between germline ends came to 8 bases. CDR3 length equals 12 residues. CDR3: CASSLSGDGYTF. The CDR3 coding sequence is TGCGCCAGCAGCTTATCCGGAGATGGCTACACCTTC. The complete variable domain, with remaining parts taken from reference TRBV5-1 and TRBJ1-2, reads KAGVTQTPRYLIKTRGQQVTLSCSPISGHRSVSWYQQTPGQGLQFLFEYFSETQRNKGNFPGRFSGRQFSNSRSEMNVSTLELGDSALYLCASSLSGDGYTFGSGTRLTVV.

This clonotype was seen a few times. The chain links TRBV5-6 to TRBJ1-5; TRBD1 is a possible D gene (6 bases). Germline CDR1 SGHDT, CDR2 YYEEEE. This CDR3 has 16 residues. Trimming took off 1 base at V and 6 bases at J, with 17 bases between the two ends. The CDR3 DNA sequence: TGTGCCAGCAGCTTGTCCCAACAGGGCGGGAGTCAGCCCCAGCATTTT. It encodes CASSLSQQGGSQPQHF.

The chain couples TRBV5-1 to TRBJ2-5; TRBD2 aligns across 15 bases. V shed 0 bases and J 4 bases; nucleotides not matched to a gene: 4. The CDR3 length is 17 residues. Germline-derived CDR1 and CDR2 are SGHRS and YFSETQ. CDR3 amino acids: CASSLAGLAGGPETQYF. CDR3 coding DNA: TGCGCCAGCAGCTTGGCCGGACTAGCGGGAGGGCCAGAGACCCAGTACTTC.

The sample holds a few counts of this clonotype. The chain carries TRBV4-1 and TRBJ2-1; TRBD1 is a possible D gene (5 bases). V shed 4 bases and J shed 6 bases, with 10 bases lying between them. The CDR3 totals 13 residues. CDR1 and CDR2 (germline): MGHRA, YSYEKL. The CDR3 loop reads CASSPTQGNEQFF. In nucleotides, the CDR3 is TGCGCCAGCAGCCCAACCCAGGGCAATGAGCAGTTCTTC.

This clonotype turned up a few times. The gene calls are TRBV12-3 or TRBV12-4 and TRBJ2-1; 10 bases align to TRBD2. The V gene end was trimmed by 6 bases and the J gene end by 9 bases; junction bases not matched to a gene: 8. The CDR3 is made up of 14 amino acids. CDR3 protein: CASSKREGPGEQFF. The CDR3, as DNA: TGTGCCAGCAGCAAGCGGGAGGGCCCCGGTGAGCAGTTCTTC.

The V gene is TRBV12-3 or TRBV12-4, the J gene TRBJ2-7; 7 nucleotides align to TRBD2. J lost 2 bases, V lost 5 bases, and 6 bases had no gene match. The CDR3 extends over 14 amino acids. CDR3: CASSTGTITYEQYF. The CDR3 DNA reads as TGTGCCAGCAGTACCGGGACTATAACCTACGAGCAGTACTTC.

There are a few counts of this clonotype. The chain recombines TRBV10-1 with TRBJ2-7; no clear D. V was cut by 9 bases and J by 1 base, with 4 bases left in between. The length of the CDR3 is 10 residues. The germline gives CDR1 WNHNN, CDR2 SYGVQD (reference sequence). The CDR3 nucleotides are TGCGCCAGGGGGTCCTACGAGCAGTACGTC. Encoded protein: CARGSYEQYV.

CDR3 sequence reads: CASSDGQPLQETQYF. Here the CDR3 DNA reads TGCGCCAGCAGTGACGGACAGCCTCTTCAAGAGACCCAGTACTTC. V usage is TRBV10-1 and J usage is TRBJ2-5, with D perhaps matching TRBD1 (6 bases). This CDR3 spans 15 amino acids. The V and J ends lost 3 bases and 2 bases respectively, with 13 bases between them. Per the germline V gene, CDR1 is WNHNN and CDR2 is SYGVQD (reference sequence).

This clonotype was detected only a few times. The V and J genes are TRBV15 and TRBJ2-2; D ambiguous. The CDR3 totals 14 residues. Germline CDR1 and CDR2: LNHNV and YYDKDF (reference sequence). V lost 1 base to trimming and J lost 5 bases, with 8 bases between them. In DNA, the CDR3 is TGTGCCACCAGCAGAGTGGTAGGGACCGGGGAGCTGTTTTTT. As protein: CATSRVVGTGELFF. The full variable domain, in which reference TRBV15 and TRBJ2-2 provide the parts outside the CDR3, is DAMVIQNPRYQVTQFGKPVTLSCSQTLNHNVMYWYQQKSSQAPKLLFHYYDKDFNNEADTPDNFQSRRPNTSFCFLDIRSPGLGDTAMYLCATSRVVGTGELFFGEGSRLTVL.

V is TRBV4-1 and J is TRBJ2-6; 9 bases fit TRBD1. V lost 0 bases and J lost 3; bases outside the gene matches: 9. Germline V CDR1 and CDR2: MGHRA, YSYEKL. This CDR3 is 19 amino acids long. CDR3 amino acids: CASSQDPGDRADGANVLTF. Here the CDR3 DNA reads TGCGCCAGCAGCCAAGATCCGGGGGACAGGGCAGATGGGGCCAACGTCCTGACTTTC.